This T cell receptor (beta chain) is drawn from a study of T cell changes during pregnancy in multiple sclerosis. The length of the CDR3 is 14 residues. Germline CDR1 reads MNHEY; CDR2 reads SMNVEV (reference sequence). V dropped 6 bases and J dropped 1 base, with 9 bases sitting between them. Sequencing used immunoSEQ multiplex PCR; TCRdb keeps in-frame clones, though not all of them. The sample includes around 57,000 clones, roughly 90% of them seen just once. This specimen consisted of peripheral blood, obtained in the second trimester of pregnancy. This rearrangement joins TRBV27 to TRBJ2-2, with D hard to call. The TCR comes from a female donor with multiple sclerosis, enrolled in a pregnancy study. CDR3 sequence (DNA): TGTGCCAGCAGGTTGGGCAGGAACACCGGGGAGCTGTTTTTT. It is translated as CASRLGRNTGELFF.